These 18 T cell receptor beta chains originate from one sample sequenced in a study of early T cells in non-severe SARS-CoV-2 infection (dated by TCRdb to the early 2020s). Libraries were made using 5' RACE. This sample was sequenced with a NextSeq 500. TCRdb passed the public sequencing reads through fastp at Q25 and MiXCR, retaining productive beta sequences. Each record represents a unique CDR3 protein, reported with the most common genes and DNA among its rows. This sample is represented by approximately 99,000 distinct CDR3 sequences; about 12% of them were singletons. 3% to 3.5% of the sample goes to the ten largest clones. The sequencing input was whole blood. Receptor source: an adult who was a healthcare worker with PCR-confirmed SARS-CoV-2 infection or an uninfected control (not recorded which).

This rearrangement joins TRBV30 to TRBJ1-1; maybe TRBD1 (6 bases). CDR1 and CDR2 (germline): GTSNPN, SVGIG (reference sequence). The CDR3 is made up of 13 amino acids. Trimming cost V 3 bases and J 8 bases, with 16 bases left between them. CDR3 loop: CAWRASGTSEAFF. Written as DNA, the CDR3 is TGTGCCTGGAGAGCCTCCGGGACATCCGAAGCTTTCTTT.

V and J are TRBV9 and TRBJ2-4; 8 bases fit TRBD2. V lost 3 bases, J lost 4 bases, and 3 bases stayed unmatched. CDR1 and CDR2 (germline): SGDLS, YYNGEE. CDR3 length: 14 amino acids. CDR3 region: CASSGLAPKNIQYF. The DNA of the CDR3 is TGTGCCAGCAGCGGACTAGCGCCTAAAAACATTCAGTACTTC.

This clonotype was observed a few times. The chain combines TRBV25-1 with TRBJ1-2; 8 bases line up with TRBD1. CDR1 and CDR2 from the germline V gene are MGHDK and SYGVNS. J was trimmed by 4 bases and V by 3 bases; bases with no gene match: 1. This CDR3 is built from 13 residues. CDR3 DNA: TGTGCCAGCAGTGACAGGGGGCCCTATGGCTACACCTTC. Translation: CASSDRGPYGYTF.

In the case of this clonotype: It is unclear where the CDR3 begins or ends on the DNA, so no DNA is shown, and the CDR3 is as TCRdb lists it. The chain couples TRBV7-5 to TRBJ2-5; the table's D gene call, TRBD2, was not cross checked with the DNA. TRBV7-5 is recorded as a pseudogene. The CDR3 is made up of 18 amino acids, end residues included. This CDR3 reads CISVPEAPTASPVETQYF.

The CDR3 region is CASSGTANYEQYF. The CDR3 region has the DNA TGTGCCAGCAGCGGGACAGCGAACTACGAGCAGTACTTC. The genes are TRBV2 and TRBJ2-7; 7 bases line up with TRBD1. Germline V CDR1 and CDR2: SNHLY, FYNNEI. J was trimmed by 3 bases and V by 6 bases; bases with no gene match: 5. This CDR3 is built from 13 residues.

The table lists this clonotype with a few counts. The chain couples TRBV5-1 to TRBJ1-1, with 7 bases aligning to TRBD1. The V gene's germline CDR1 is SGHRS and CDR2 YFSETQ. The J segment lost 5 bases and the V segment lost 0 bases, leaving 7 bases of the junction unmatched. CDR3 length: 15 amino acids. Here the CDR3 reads CASSLEVRGRTEAFF. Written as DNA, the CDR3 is TGCGCCAGCAGCTTGGAAGTCAGGGGGAGGACTGAAGCTTTCTTT.

In nucleotides, the CDR3 is TGTGCCAGCAGCCAAACGATCGGACAGGGCGGGCAGCCCCAGCATTTT. It codes for CASSQTIGQGGQPQHF. The chain joins TRBV12-3 or TRBV12-4 to TRBJ1-5, with 8 nucleotides matching TRBD1. There are 16 residues in the CDR3. J lost 7 bases, V lost 6 bases, and 14 bases had no gene match.

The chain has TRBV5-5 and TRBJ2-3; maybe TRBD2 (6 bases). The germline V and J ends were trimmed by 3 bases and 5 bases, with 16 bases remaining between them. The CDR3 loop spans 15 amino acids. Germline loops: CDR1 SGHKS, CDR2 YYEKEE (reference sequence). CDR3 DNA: TGTGCCAGCAGCTACCCCGGGGGTCGAGGAGATACGCAGTATTTT. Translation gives CASSYPGGRGDTQYF.

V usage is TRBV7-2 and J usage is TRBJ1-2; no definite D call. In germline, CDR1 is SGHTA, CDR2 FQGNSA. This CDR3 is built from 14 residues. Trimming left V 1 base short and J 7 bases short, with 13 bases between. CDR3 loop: CASSLGLGEGGYTF. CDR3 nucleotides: TGTGCCAGCAGCTTAGGGCTTGGCGAAGGTGGCTACACCTTC.

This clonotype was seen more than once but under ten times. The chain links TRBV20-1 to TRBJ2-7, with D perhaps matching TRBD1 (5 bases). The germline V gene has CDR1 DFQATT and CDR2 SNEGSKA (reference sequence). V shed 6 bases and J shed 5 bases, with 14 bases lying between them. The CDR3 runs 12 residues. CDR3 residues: CSAAREDNEQYF. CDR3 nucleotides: TGCAGTGCGGCCAGGGAAGATAACGAGCAGTACTTC.

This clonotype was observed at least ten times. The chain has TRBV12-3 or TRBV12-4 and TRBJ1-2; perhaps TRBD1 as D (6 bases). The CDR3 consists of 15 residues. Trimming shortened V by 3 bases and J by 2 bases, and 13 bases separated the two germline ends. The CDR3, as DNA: TGTGCCAGCAGTTTGACGACAGGAGGAAACTATGGCTACACCTTC. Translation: CASSLTTGGNYGYTF.

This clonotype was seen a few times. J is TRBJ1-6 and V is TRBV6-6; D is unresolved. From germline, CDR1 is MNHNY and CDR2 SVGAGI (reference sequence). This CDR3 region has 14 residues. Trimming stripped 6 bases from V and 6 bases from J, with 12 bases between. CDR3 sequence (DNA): TGTGCCAGCAGCCCGGGATTTCTTAATTCACCCCTCCACTTT. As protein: CASSPGFLNSPLHF.

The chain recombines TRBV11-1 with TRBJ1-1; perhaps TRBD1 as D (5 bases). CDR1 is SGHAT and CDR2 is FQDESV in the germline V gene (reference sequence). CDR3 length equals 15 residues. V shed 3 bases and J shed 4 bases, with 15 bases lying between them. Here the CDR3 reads CASSFGGKVITEAFF. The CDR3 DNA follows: TGTGCCAGCAGCTTTGGGGGGAAGGTGATCACTGAAGCTTTCTTT. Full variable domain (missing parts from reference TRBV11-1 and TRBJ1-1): EAEVAQSPRYKITEKSQAVAFWCDPISGHATLYWYRQILGQGPELLVQFQDESVVDDSQLPKDRFSAERLKGVDSTLKIQPAELGDSAMYLCASSFGGKVITEAFFGQGTRLTVV.

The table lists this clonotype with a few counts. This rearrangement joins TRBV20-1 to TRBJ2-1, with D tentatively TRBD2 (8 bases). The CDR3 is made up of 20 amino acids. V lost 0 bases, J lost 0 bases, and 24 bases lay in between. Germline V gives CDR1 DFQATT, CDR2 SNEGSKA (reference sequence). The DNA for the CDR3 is TGCAGTGCTAGAGATCAGGGGGGCGGGAGGACTCTTAGCTCCTACAATGAGCAGTTCTTC. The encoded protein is CSARDQGGGRTLSSYNEQFF.

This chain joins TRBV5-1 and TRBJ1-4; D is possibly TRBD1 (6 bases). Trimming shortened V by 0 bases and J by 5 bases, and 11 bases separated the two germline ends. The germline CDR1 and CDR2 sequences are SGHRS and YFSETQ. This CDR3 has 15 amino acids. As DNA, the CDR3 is TGCGCCAGCAGCTTGGAGGGCAGGGGAAATGAAAAACTGTTTTTT. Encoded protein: CASSLEGRGNEKLFF.

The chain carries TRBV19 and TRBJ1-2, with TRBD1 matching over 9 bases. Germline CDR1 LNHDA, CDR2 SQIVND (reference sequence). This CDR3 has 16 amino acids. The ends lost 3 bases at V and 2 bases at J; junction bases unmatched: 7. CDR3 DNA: TGTGCCAGTAGTATCCGAAGACAGGGGGTCAACTATGGCTACACCTTC. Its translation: CASSIRRQGVNYGYTF.

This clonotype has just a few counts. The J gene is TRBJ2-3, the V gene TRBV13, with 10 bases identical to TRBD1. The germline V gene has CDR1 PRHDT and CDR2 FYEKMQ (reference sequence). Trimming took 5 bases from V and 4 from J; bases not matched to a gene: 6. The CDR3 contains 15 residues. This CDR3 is CASSTPGQGSDTQYF. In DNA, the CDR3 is TGTGCCAGCAGCACCCCGGGACAGGGGTCAGATACGCAGTATTTT.

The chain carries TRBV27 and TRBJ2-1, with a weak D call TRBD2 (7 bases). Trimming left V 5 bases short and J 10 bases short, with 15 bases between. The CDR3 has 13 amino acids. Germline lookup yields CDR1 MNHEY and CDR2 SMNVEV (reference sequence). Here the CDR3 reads CASSARGGDEQFF. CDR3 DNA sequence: TGTGCCAGCAGTGCGAGGGGGGGAGACGAGCAGTTCTTC.